This TCR beta chain was recovered during a study of T cell responses to AZD1222 COVID-19 vaccine. The CDR3 length is 14 residues. From germline, CDR1 is SGHAT and CDR2 FQNNGV. With 5 bases clipped from V and 6 bases from J, the junction kept 7 bases outside the gene matches. The table came from immunoSEQ multiplex PCR; TCRdb's copy has only in-frame clones and leaves some out. The sample lists tens of thousands of clones; around three quarters were seen once. The gene calls are TRBV11-2 and TRBJ2-3, with 8 nucleotides matching TRBD2. The sequencing here drew on peripheral blood, taken on day 0 of AZD1222 vaccination. The TCR sequence derives from an adult in good health. CDR3 bases: TGTGCCAGCAGCCTCAGCGGGGGATGGGATACGCAGTATTTT. It encodes CASSLSGGWDTQYF.